These T cell receptor beta chains were read from a single sample in a study of blood T cell repertoires in COVID-19. The data were produced by immunoSEQ multiplex PCR, yet TCRdb's version contains in-frame clones alone and is incomplete. Among about 60,000 clones listed, about 83% were seen once. Input material: peripheral blood. The receptor set was obtained from a human donor in a cohort sampled during active COVID-19. The CDR3 runs from the conserved cysteine through the conserved F or W. The D gene is left open where the match is weak. The listing skips clone size in some rows; elsewhere it reads once, few, many or a size class.

size	V	J	D	length	DNA	CDR3
NA	TRBV27	TRBJ1-2	TRBD1	14	TGTGCCAGCAGTTCCCTTGGCAGGGGGCTTGGCTACACCTTC	CASSSLGRGLGYTF
NA	TRBV3-1/TRBV3-2	TRBJ2-5	NA	13	TGTGCCAGCAGCCAAGAGGCTCGAGAGACCCAGTACTTC	CASSQEARETQYF
NA	TRBV7-9	TRBJ2-5	NA	12	TGTGCCAGCAGCCCGCAGGGGGAGACCCAGTACTTC	CASSPQGETQYF
NA	TRBV19	TRBJ2-2	NA	16	TGTGCCAGTCGTAATGCTCCGGGACAAACCGACGGGGAGCTGTTTTTT	CASRNAPGQTDGELFF
NA	TRBV29-1	TRBJ2-7	TRBD1	14	TGCAGCGTCGCTGGCGGGACAGGGTACTACGAGCAGTACTTC	CSVAGGTGYYEQYF
NA	TRBV14	TRBJ2-1	TRBD1	15	TGTGCCAGCAGCCAAGTTGGGGGACAGTACAATGAGCAGTTCTTC	CASSQVGGQYNEQFF
NA	TRBV28	TRBJ1-2	TRBD1	16	TGTGCCAGCAGTCCAATACCGGGACAGCGGAACTATGGCTACACCTTC	CASSPIPGQRNYGYTF
NA	TRBV29-1	TRBJ2-5	TRBD2	13	TGCAGCGTTGGGGCGGGGGGCGTGAAGACCCAGTACTTC	CSVGAGGVKTQYF
NA	TRBV6-5	TRBJ2-6	NA	14	TGTGCCATACAGGGAGTTAATGGGGCCAACGTCCTGACTTTC	CAIQGVNGANVLTF
NA	TRBV18	TRBJ2-3	TRBD2	17	TGTGCCAGCTCACCGAGGGGACTAGCAGGAGGCACAGATACGCAGTATTTT	CASSPRGLAGGTDTQYF
NA	TRBV14	TRBJ2-2	NA	15	TGTGCCAGCAGCCAAGGCGGGCGTTTCAGGGGGGAGCTGTTTTTT	CASSQGGRFRGELFF
NA	TRBV27	TRBJ1-1	NA	13	TGTGCCAGCAGTTTTTCGGTGAACACTGAAGCTTTCTTT	CASSFSVNTEAFF
NA	TRBV9	TRBJ1-5	NA	15	TGTGCCAGCAGCGTCGGAGGCTCTTACAATCAGCCCCAGCATTTT	CASSVGGSYNQPQHF
once	TRBV14	TRBJ1-1	NA	14	TGTGCCAGCAGCCACCGGGGGAAAGGGACTGAAGCTTTCTTT	CASSHRGKGTEAFF
NA	TRBV27	TRBJ2-1	TRBD2	16	TGTGCCAGCAGTTTATGGGGGGGAGGGCCAAAGAATGAGCAGTTCTTC	CASSLWGGGPKNEQFF
NA	TRBV10-2	TRBJ2-3	NA	16	TGCGCCAGCGCCAGAGGGGGGGGTACTAGCACAGATACGCAGTATTTT	CASARGGGTSTDTQYF
NA	TRBV9	TRBJ2-3	TRBD2	17	TGTGCCAGCAGCGTAGGCGCTAGCGGGAGGGCCACAGATACGCAGTATTTT	CASSVGASGRATDTQYF
NA	TRBV19	TRBJ2-7	TRBD2	13	TGTGCCAGTAGTACCCGGACTAGCGGAGAGCAGTACTTC	CASSTRTSGEQYF
NA	TRBV30	TRBJ1-1	NA	15	TGTGCCTGGAGTCGCTCAAAGCTCATGAACACTGAAGCTTTCTTT	CAWSRSKLMNTEAFF
NA	TRBV9	TRBJ1-2	NA	14	TGTGCCAGCACTTCTAGAAGGGGAAACTATGGCTACACCTTC	CASTSRRGNYGYTF
once	TRBV3-1/TRBV3-2	TRBJ2-2	TRBD2	15	TGTGCCAGCAGCCCACTAGCGGGAGACACCGGGGAGCTGTTTTTT	CASSPLAGDTGELFF
NA	TRBV29-1	TRBJ1-2	NA	17	TGCAGCGTTGAAGATGGGGGGGGCACATTGCTCTATGGCGGCTACACCTTC	CSVEDGGGTLLYGGYTF
NA	TRBV30	TRBJ1-6	NA	13	TGTGCCTGGAGTGTCCCCGGTAATTCACCCCTCCACTTT	CAWSVPGNSPLHF
NA	TRBV5-1	TRBJ2-7	TRBD2	16	TGCGCCAGCAGCCGGATGGGGGGGAGATCCTCCTACGAGCAGTACTTC	CASSRMGGRSSYEQYF
NA	TRBV5-4	TRBJ1-4	NA	16	TGTGCCAGCAGCTTGGATTTTGGGGCAGGAGAGGAAAAACTGTTTTTT	CASSLDFGAGEEKLFF
few	TRBV10-3	TRBJ2-5	NA	15	TGTGCCATCAGTGAGTCGAGAGGGTCCCAAGAGACCCAGTACTTC	CAISESRGSQETQYF
NA	TRBV28	TRBJ2-3	TRBD2	16	TGTGCCAGCAGTTCAAGACTAGCGGGGGCTACAGATACGCAGTATTTT	CASSSRLAGATDTQYF
once	TRBV5-4	TRBJ1-4	NA	14	TGTGCCAGCAGCTCCGGGTCCCGTAATGAAAAACTGTTTTTT	CASSSGSRNEKLFF
NA	TRBV7-2	TRBJ1-2	NA	14	TGTGCCAGCAGCCCTCAGGGTGAAGGCTATGGCTACACCTTC	CASSPQGEGYGYTF
NA	TRBV29-1	TRBJ1-1	NA	13	TGCAGCGTTGAGGGACATTTGAACACTGAAGCTTTCTTT	CSVEGHLNTEAFF
NA	TRBV14	TRBJ1-2	TRBD1	15	TGTGCCAGCAGCCAAACAGGGGCCTCTAACTATGGCTACACCTTC	CASSQTGASNYGYTF
NA	TRBV5-1	TRBJ2-2	TRBD2	15	TGCGCCAGCAGCTTTAGCGGGGTGGACACCGGGGAGCTGTTTTTT	CASSFSGVDTGELFF
few	TRBV5-1	TRBJ1-2	NA	13	TGCGCCAGCAGCCCGGCCCGGGGACTTGGCTACACCTTC	CASSPARGLGYTF
NA	TRBV7-9	TRBJ2-5	TRBD2	19	TGTGCCAGCGCCCGGGATGAGGGACTAGCGGCCACCCGGGGGGAGACCCAGTACTTC	CASARDEGLAATRGETQYF
NA	TRBV9	TRBJ2-7	TRBD2	21	TGTGCCAGCAGCGTAGCTACATCCACCGGGACTAGCGGGAGCCTCTCCTACGAGCAGTACTTC	CASSVATSTGTSGSLSYEQYF
NA	TRBV5-1	TRBJ2-5	NA	13	TGCGCCAGCAGCTTGGCGGTGGAAGAGACCCAGTACTTC	CASSLAVEETQYF
NA	TRBV6-4	TRBJ2-1	NA	15	TGTGCCTCACGACAGGCCCCAGTTTTAGGGAATGAGCAGTTCTTC	CASRQAPVLGNEQFF